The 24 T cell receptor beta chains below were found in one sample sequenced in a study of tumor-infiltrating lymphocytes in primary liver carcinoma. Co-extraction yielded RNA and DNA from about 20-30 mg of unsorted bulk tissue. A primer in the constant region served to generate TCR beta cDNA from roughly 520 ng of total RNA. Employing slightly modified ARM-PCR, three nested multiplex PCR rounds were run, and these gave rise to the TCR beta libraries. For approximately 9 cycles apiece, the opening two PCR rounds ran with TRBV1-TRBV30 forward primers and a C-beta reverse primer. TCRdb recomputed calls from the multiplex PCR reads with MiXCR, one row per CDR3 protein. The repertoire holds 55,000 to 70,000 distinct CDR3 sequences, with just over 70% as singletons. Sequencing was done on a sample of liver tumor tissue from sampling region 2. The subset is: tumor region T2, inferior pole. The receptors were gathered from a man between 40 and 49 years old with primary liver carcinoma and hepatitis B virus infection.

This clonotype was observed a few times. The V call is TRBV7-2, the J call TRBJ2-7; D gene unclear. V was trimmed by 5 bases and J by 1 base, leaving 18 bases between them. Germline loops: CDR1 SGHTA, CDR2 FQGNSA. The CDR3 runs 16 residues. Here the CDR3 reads CASSRIGGEGSYEQYF. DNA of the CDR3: TGTGCCAGCAGCCGCATAGGTGGAGAAGGGTCCTACGAGCAGTACTTC.

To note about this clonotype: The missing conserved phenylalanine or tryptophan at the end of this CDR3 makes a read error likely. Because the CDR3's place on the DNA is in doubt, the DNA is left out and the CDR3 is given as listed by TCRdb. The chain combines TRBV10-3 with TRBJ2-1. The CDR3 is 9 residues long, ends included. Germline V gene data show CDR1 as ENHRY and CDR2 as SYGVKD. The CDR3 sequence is CTISKFFSP.

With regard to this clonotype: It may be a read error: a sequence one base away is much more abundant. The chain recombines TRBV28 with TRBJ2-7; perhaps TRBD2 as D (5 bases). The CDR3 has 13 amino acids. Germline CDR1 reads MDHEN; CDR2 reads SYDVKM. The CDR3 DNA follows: TGTGCCAGCAGTTTACTAGGTTCTTGGGAGCAGTGCTTC. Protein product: CASSLLGSWEQCF.

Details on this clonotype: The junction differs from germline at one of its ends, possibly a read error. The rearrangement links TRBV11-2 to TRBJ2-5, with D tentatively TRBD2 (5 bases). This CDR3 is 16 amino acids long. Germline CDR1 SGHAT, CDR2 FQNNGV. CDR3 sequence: CASSQTPAGEKETQYF. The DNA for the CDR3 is TGTGCCAGCAGCCAAACACCTGCCGGGGAGAAAGAAACCCAGTACTTC.

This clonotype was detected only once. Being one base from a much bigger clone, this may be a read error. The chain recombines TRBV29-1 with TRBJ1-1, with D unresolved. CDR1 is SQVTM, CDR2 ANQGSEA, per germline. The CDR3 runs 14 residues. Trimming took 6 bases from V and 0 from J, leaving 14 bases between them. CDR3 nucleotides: TGCAGCGTGACAAGGGATGCAATGAACACTGAAGCTTTCTTT. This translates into CSVTRDAMNTEAFF.

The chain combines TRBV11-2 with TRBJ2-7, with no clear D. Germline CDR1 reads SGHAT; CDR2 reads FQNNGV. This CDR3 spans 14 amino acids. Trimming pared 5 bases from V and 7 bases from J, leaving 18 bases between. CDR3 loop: CASSIGLGEWEQYF. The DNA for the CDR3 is TGTGCCAGCAGCATAGGTCTTGGTGAATGGGAGCAGTACTTC.

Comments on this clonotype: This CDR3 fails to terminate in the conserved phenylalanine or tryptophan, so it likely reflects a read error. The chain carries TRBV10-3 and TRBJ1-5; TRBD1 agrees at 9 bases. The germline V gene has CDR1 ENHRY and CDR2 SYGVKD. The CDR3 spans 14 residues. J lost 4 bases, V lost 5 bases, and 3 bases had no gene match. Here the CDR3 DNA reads TGTGCCATCAGTCCGACAGGGGGTAATCAGCCCCAGCATCTT. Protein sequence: CAISPTGGNQPQHL.

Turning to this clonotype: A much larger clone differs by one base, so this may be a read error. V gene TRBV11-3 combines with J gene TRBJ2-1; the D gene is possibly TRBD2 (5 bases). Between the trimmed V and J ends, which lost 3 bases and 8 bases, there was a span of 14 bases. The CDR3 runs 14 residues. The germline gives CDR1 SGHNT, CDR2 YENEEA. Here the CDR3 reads CASSLTNIIDEQFF. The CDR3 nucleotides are TGTGCCAGCAGCTTGACTAATATTATCGATGAGCAGTTCTTC.

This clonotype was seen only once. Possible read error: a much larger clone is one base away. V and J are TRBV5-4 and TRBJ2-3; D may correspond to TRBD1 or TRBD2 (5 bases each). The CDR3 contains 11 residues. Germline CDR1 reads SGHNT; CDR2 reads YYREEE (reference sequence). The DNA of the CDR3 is TGTGCCGGCAGCCGTGGGGGTACGCAGTATTTT. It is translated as CAGSRGGTQYF. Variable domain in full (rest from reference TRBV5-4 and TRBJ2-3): ETGVTQSPTHLIKTRGQQVTLRCSSQSGHNTVSWYQQALGQGPQFIFQYYREEENGRGNFPPRFSGLQFPNYSSELNVNALELDDSALYLCAGSRGGTQYFGPGTRLTVL.

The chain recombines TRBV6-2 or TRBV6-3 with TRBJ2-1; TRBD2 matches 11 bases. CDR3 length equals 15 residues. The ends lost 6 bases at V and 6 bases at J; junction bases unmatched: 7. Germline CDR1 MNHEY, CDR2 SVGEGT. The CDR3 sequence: CASSPLAGAFNEQFF. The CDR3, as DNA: TGTGCCAGCAGCCCACTAGCGGGAGCTTTCAATGAGCAGTTCTTC.

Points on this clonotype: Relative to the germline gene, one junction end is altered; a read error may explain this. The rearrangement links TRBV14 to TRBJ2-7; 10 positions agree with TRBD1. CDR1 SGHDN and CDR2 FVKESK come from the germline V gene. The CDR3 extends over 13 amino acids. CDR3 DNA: TGTACCAGCAGCGGGACAGGGGCTGGCCAGCAGTACTTC. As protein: CTSSGTGAGQQYF.

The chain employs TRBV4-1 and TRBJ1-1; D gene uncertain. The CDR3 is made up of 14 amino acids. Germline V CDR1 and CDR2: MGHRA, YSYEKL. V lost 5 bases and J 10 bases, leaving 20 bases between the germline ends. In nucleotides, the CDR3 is TGCGCCAGCAGCGAAGGCCTAGTGGCGGATGGAGCTTTCTTT. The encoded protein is CASSEGLVADGAFF.

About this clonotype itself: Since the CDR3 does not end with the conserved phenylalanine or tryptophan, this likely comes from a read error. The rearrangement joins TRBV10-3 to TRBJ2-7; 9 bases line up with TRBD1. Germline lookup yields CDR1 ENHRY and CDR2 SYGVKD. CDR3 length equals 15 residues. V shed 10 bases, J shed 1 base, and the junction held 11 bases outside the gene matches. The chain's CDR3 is CATAPNRGPSYEQYL. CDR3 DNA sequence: TGTGCCACAGCACCTAACAGGGGGCCGTCCTACGAGCAGTACCTC.

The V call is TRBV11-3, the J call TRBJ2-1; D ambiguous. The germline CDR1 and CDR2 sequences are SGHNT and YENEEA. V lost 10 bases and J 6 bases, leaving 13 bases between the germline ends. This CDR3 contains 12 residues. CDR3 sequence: CANNLNTNEQFF. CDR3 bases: TGTGCCAACAACTTAAATACCAATGAGCAGTTCTTC.

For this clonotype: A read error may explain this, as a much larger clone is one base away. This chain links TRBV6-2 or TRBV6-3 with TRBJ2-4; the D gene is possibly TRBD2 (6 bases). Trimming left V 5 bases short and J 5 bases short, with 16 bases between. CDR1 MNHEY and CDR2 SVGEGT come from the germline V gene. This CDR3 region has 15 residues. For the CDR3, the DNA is TGTGCCAGCAGTGCCCGTCTCGGGACTCAAAACATTCAGTACTTC. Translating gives CASSARLGTQNIQYF.

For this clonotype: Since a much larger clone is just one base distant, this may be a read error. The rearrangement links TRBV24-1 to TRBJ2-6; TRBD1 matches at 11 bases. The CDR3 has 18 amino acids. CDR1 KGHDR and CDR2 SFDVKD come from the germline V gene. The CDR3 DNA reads TGTGGCACCAGTGATTGGAGGACAGGGGGCTTTGGGGCCAACGTCCTGACTTTC. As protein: CGTSDWRTGGFGANVLTF.

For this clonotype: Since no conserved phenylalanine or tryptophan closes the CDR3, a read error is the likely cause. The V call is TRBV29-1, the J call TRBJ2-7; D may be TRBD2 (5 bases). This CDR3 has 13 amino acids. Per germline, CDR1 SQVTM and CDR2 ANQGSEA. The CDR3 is CNVGASGSYEQYI. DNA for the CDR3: TGCAACGTTGGTGCTAGTGGGAGCTACGAGCAGTACATC.

DNA of the CDR3: TGTGCCAGTAGCCCGGGGCGCGGAAGTATCACTGAAGCTTTCTTT. As protein: CASSPGRGSITEAFF. The rearrangement uses TRBV11-2 and TRBJ1-1, with D tentatively TRBD1 (5 bases). Germline values: CDR1 SGHAT, CDR2 FQNNGV. This CDR3 is 15 amino acids long. The germline V and J ends were trimmed by 9 bases and 4 bases, with 21 bases remaining between them.

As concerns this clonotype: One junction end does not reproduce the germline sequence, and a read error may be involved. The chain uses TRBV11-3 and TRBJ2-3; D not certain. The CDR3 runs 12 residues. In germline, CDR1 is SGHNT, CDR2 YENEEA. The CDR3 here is CACSLDSDMQYF. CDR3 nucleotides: TGTGCCTGCAGCTTAGATTCGGATATGCAGTATTTT.

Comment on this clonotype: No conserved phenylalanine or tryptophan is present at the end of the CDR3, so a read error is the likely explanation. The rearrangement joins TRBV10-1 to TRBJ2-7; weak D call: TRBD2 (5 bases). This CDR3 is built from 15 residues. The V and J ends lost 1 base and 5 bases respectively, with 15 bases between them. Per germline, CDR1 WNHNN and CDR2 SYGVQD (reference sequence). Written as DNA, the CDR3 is TGCGCCAGCAGTGAGTTCGGACTTAGAAGGAACGAGCAGTACACC. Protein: CASSEFGLRRNEQYT.

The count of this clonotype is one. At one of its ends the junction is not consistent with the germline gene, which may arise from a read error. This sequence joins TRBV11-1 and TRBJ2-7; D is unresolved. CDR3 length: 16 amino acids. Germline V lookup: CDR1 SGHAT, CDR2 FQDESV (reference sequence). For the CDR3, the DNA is TGCGCCTGCAGCTCAAGAGGCTCTTTCAGCCTCTACGAGCAGTATTTC. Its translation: CACSSRGSFSLYEQYF.

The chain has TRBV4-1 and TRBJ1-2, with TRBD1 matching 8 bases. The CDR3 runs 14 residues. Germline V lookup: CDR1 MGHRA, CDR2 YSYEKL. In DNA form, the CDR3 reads TGCCACAGCAGCCAGGGGGACAGGAACTATGGCTACACCTTC. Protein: CHSSQGDRNYGYTF.

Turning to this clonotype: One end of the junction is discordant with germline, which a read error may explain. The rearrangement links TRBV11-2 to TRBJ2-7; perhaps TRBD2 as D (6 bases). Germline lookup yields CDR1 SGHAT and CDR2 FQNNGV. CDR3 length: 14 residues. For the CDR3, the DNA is TGTGCTAGCAGCTCAGGAGGGTCTAGCTACGAGCAGTATTTC. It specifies CASSSGGSSYEQYF.

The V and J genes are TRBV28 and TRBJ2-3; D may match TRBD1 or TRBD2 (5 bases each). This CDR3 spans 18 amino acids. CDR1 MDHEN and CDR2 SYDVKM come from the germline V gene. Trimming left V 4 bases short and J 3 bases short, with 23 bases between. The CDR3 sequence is CASSSRGSIIRGTDTQYF. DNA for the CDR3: TGTGCCAGCAGTTCAAGGGGCTCCATTATTCGGGGTACAGATACGCAGTATTTT.